This T cell receptor beta chain came from a study of T-cell reconstitution after alpha-beta-depleted transplantation in children. The library targeted TCRbeta and was prepared with unique molecular identifiers. MiXCR was run by TCRdb on the PCR reads, yielding one entry per CDR3 protein. The data show hundreds of thousands of distinct CDR3 sequences, with 16% seen just once and around 0.96% held by the top ten. The CDR3 length is 15 residues. Trimming cost V 5 bases and J 4 bases, with 17 bases left between them. The germline gives CDR1 DFQATT, CDR2 SNEGSKA (reference sequence). The chain joins TRBV20-1 to TRBJ2-2; D not resolved. The sequenced sample was PBMCs from the stem cell graft donor, obtained from the stem cell graft. The receptor was isolated from a human donor who donated a stem cell graft to a child with acute myeloid leukemia. In DNA, the CDR3 is TGCAGTGCTTGCAGAGGACGGCCGGGCACCGGGGAGCTGTTTTTT. Protein sequence: CSACRGRPGTGELFF.